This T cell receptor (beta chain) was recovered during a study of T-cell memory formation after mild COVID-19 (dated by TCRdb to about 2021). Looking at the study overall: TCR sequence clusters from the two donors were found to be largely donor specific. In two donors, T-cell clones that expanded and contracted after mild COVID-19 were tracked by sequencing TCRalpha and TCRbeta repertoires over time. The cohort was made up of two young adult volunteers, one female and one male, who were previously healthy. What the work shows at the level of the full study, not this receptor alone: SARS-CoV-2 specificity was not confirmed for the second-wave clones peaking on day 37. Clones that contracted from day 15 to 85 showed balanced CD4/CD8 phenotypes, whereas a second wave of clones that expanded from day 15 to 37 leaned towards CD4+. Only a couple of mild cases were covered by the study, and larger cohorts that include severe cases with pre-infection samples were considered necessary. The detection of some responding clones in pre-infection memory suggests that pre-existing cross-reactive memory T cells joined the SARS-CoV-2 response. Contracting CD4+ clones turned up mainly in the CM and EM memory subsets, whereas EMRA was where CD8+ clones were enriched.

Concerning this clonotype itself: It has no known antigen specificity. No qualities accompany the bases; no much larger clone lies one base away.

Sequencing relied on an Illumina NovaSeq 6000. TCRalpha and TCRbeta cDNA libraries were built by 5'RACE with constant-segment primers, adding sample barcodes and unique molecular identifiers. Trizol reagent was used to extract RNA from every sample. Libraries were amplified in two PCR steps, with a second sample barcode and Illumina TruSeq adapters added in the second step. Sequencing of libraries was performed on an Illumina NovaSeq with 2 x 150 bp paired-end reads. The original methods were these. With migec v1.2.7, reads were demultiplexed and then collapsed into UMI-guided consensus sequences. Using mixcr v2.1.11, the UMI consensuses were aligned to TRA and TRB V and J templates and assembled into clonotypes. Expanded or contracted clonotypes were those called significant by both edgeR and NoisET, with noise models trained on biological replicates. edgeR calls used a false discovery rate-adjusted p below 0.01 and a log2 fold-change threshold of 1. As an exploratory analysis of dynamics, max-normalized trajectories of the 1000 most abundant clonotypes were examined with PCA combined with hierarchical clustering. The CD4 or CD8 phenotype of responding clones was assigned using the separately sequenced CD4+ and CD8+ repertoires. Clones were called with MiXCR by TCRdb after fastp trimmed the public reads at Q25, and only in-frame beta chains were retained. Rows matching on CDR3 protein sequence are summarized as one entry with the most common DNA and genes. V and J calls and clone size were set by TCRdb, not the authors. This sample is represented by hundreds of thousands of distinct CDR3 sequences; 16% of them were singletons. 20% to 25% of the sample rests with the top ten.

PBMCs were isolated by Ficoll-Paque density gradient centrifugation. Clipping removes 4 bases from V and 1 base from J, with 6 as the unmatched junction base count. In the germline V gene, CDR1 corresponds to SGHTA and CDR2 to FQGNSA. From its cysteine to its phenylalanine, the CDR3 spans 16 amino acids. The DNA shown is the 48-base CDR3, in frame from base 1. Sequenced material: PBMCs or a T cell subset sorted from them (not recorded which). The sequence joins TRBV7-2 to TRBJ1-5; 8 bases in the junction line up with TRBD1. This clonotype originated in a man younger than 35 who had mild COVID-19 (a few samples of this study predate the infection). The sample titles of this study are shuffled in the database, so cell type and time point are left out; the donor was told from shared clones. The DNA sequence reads TGTGCCAGCAGCTCACAGGGGGTCGCAAGCAATCAGCCCCAGCATTTT. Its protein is CASSSQGVASNQPQHF.